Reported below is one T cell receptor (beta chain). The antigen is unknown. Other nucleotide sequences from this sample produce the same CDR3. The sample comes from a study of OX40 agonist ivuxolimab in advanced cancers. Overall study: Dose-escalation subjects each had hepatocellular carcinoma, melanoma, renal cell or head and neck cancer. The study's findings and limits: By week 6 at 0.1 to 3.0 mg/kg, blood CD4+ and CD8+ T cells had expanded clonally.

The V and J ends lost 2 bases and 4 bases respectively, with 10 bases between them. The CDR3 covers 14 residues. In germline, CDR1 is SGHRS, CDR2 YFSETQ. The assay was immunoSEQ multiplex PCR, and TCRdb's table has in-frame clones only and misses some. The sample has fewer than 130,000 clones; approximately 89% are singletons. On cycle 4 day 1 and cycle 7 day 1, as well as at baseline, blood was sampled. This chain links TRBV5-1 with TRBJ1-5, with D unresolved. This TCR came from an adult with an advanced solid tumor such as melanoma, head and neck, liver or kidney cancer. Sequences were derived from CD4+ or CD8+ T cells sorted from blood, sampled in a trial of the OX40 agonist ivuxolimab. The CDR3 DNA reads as TGCGCCAGCAGCTTATCCGGAGGGAATCAGCCCCAGCATTTT. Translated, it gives CASSLSGGNQPQHF.